Listed here are 15 T cell receptor beta chains from one sample, sequenced in a study of cytomegalovirus exposure and HLA in healthy donors. 13 Jbeta primers and 60 Vbeta primers were used for the PCR. Clones were sequenced by immunoSEQ multiplex PCR, and TCRdb holds only the in-frame ones, with some missing. The sample has a few hundred thousand clones, approximately 82% seen once. Source material: PBMCs. The receptors derive from a woman aged 60-75 years in good health and CMV-seropositive.

This clone was counted a single time. The chain carries TRBV30 and TRBJ2-1, with D perhaps TRBD1 (6 bases). CDR1 is GTSNPN and CDR2 is SVGIG in the germline V gene (reference sequence). The germline V and J ends were trimmed by 2 bases and 5 bases, with 10 bases remaining between them. The CDR3 has 13 amino acids. The chain's CDR3 is CAWSKGGDNEQFF. In DNA, the CDR3 is TGTGCCTGGAGTAAAGGGGGAGACAATGAGCAGTTCTTC.

This sequence joins TRBV19 and TRBJ2-4, with D tentatively TRBD2 (7 bases). The germline CDR1 and CDR2 sequences are LNHDA and SQIVND (reference sequence). The ends were cut back, 3 bases at V and 7 bases at J, with 19 bases in the middle. CDR3 size: 16 residues. CDR3 sequence: CASSIPRGGLGNIQYF. CDR3 nucleotides: TGTGCCAGTAGTATTCCGAGGGGGGGCTTGGGGAACATTCAGTACTTC.

The chain links TRBV27 to TRBJ2-7; 13 positions agree with TRBD2. CDR1 and CDR2 (germline): MNHEY, SMNVEV (reference sequence). Germline trimming cut 5 bases from V and 7 bases from J; bases unmatched to any gene: 11. This CDR3 is 16 amino acids long. Here the CDR3 reads CASSPGTSGIVGEQYF. CDR3 DNA sequence: TGTGCCAGCAGTCCGGGGACTAGCGGGATTGTGGGGGAGCAGTACTTC.

This clone occurred once. The chain is built from TRBV7-2 and TRBJ2-3; 10 nucleotides align to TRBD2. This CDR3 is 17 amino acids long. J gave up 4 bases and V 2 bases, and 9 bases lay outside the gene matches. Germline loops: CDR1 SGHTA, CDR2 FQGNSA. CDR3 amino acids: CASSLRSSGRVPDTQYF. The CDR3 DNA follows: TGTGCCAGCAGCTTAAGGTCTAGCGGGAGAGTGCCAGATACGCAGTATTTT.

The gene calls are TRBV29-1 and TRBJ1-1; 8 nucleotides match TRBD1. The CDR3 loop spans 14 amino acids. The V gene end was trimmed by 5 bases and the J gene end by 0 bases; junction bases not matched to a gene: 5. Germline CDR1 and CDR2: SQVTM and ANQGSEA. CDR3 sequence reads: CSVSRTGMNTEAFF. The CDR3 nucleotides are TGCAGCGTTTCTCGGACAGGGATGAACACTGAAGCTTTCTTT.

The rearrangement joins TRBV12-2 to TRBJ1-2. TRBV12-2 represents a pseudogene. The CDR3 loop spans 14 amino acids. The CDR3 is CASPSGRGHYGYTF. CDR3 DNA sequence: TGTGCAAGTCCCTCCGGGCGGGGGCACTATGGCTACACCTTC.

V is TRBV5-1 and J is TRBJ2-1, with D tentatively TRBD2 (6 bases). Trimming removed 4 bases from V and 1 base from J, with 15 bases in between. The germline V gene has CDR1 SGHRS and CDR2 YFSETQ. This CDR3 spans 16 amino acids. CDR3 sequence (DNA): TGCGCCAGCAGCGGGAGGAGGGCCGGGTCCTACAATGAGCAGTTCTTC. Protein product: CASSGRRAGSYNEQFF.

The chain has TRBV9 and TRBJ2-3; a possible D gene is TRBD1 (5 bases). V gave up 0 bases and J gave up 5 bases, with 13 bases separating them. Looked up from germline, CDR1 is SGDLS and CDR2 is YYNGEE. The CDR3 contains 15 residues. The CDR3 sequence: CASSVGAQGQDTQYF. For the CDR3, the DNA is TGTGCCAGCAGCGTAGGGGCCCAGGGTCAAGATACGCAGTATTTT.

The rearrangement joins TRBV6-1 to TRBJ1-1; 7 nucleotides line up with TRBD1. The CDR3 is 15 amino acids. V lost 2 bases to trimming and J lost 4 bases; unmatched junction nucleotides: 7. The germline V gene encodes CDR1 MNHNS and CDR2 SASEGT. CDR3 bases: TGTGCCAGCAGTGAAACGAGGGGGCGTGGCACTGAAGCTTTCTTT. It yields the protein CASSETRGRGTEAFF.

The rearrangement links TRBV7-9 to TRBJ2-1; the D is unclear. V lost 1 base and J 2 bases, leaving 6 bases between the germline ends. Germline CDR1 SEHNR, CDR2 FQNEAQ (reference sequence). CDR3 length: 14 amino acids. Here the CDR3 reads CASSLELPYNEQFF. As DNA, the CDR3 is TGTGCCAGCAGCTTAGAACTTCCCTACAATGAGCAGTTCTTC.

The chain has TRBV2 and TRBJ1-3, with 7 bases lining up with TRBD1. The CDR3 has 14 amino acids. The germline gives CDR1 SNHLY, CDR2 FYNNEI. The trim removed 6 bases at V and 4 bases at J, leaving 6 bases unmatched. The DNA of the CDR3 is TGTGCCAGCAGACCCACGGGACAGGGAAACACCATATATTTT. Translated, it gives CASRPTGQGNTIYF.

The chain employs TRBV28 and TRBJ2-2, with 9 nucleotides matching TRBD1. V lost 6 bases to trimming and J lost 4 bases; unmatched junction nucleotides: 9. The CDR3 covers 16 residues. Germline lookup yields CDR1 MDHEN and CDR2 SYDVKM. The CDR3 coding sequence is TGTGCCAGCAGACAAACCGGGACAGGGAGCACCGGGGAGCTGTTTTTT. This codes for CASRQTGTGSTGELFF.

The gene calls are TRBV9 and TRBJ2-1; 7 bases align to TRBD2. The V segment lost 4 bases and the J segment 0 bases; nucleotides outside the gene matches: 19. This CDR3 contains 20 residues. The germline gives CDR1 SGDLS, CDR2 YYNGEE. CDR3 amino acids: CASSPSTSANSRSSYNEQFF. CDR3 coding DNA: TGTGCCAGCAGCCCGTCTACTAGCGCAAACAGTAGGAGCTCCTACAATGAGCAGTTCTTC.

This clone was seen only once. The chain has TRBV14 and TRBJ2-7; a possible D gene is TRBD2 (6 bases). CDR1 is SGHDN and CDR2 is FVKESK in the germline V gene. Trimming took 0 bases from V and 1 from J, leaving 10 bases between them. This CDR3 is built from 15 residues. This CDR3 is CASSQDRAGSYEQYF. The CDR3 coding sequence is TGTGCCAGCAGCCAAGATCGGGCGGGGTCCTACGAGCAGTACTTC.

This clone was observed a few times. The chain combines TRBV5-5 with TRBJ2-7; a weak D match, TRBD2 (5 bases). Trimming stripped 2 bases from V and 0 bases from J, with 9 bases between. There are 14 residues in the CDR3. Germline V gene lookup returns CDR1 SGHKS and CDR2 YYEKEE (reference sequence). The chain's CDR3 is CASSFGSSSYEQYF. The CDR3 DNA is TGTGCCAGCAGCTTTGGGAGCAGCTCCTACGAGCAGTACTTC.